The sequence of this TCR beta chain was determined in a study of OX40 agonist ivuxolimab in advanced cancers. Study outcomes and limitations: The CD4+ and CD8+ T cells in the blood had expanded clonally by week 6 at 0.1 to 3.0 mg/kg. Antigen specificity remained undetermined for the expanded peripheral T cells.

Comments on this clone: Antigen unknown.

Profiling relied on immunoSEQ multiplex PCR, and the TCRdb table lists in-frame clones only, not all of them. The table records 55,000 to 70,000 clones, about 80% of them present only once. V lost 7 bases and J lost 0; bases outside the gene matches: 5. The CDR3 has 14 residues. Germline CDR1 and CDR2: LNHNV and YYDKDF (reference sequence). Sequencing was performed on CD4+ or CD8+ T cells sorted from blood, taken in a trial of the OX40 agonist ivuxolimab. The source is an adult with an advanced solid tumor such as melanoma, head and neck, liver or kidney cancer. The gene calls are TRBV15 and TRBJ1-1; 7 bases fit TRBD1. The CDR3 loop reads CATKDGTVNTEAFF. CDR3 nucleotide sequence: TGTGCCACCAAGGACGGGACAGTGAACACTGAAGCTTTCTTT.